This is a list of T cell receptor beta chains from one sample in a study of CD8 T cells in Susac syndrome. One entry per CDR3 protein results from TCRdb running MiXCR on the immunoSEQ multiplex PCR reads. The profile shows 170,000 or so distinct CDR3 sequences, around 96% of them singletons. The specimen was CD4+ T cells from PBMCs. Source of these receptors: a human donor with Susac syndrome. Both conserved end residues are part of each CDR3. D genes are given only for firm matches. A row's size may be missing; if present it is once, few, many or a size class.

CDR3nt | CDR3aa | d_gene | j_gene | v_gene | abundance
TGTGCCAGCAGCTTAAACAGCCCTTCACCCCTCCACTTT | CASSLNSPSPLHF | . | TRBJ1-6 | TRBV11-2 | .
TGTGCCAGCAGTGAGATTGGGCCTTACACCGGGGAGCTGTTTTTT | CASSEIGPYTGELFF | . | TRBJ2-2 | TRBV25-1 | .
TGTGCCAGCAGTTTACTAACCGGGCCCCGCTCCTACGAGCAGTACTTC | CASSLLTGPRSYEQYF | . | TRBJ2-7 | TRBV27 | few
TGCAGCGTTTTGAGCAGGGTATCTGGAAACACCATATATTTT | CSVLSRVSGNTIYF | . | TRBJ1-3 | TRBV29-1 | .
TGCGCCAGCAGCCCCGAAGGACAGGGCACCTATGGCTACACCTTC | CASSPEGQGTYGYTF | TRBD1 | TRBJ1-2 | TRBV4-3 | .
TGTGCCAGCTCACCAGTCGACAATCAGCCCCAGCATTTT | CASSPVDNQPQHF | . | TRBJ1-5 | TRBV18 | .
TGCAGTGCTAGTACGGAGTTGTTCAGGGCCCAGCATTTT | CSASTELFRAQHF | . | TRBJ1-5 | TRBV20-1 | .
TGTGCCTGGAGTATCACGACGGGAAATGAAAAACTGTTTTTT | CAWSITTGNEKLFF | . | TRBJ1-4 | TRBV30 | .
TGTGCCAGCAGCGCAAGGGGGAATTCACCCCTCCACTTT | CASSARGNSPLHF | . | TRBJ1-6 | TRBV11-2 | .
TGTGCCAGCCGTATCAGGGGGGAAGCCAAAAACATTCAGTACTTC | CASRIRGEAKNIQYF | . | TRBJ2-4 | TRBV6-1 | .
TGTGCCAGCCGATGGCGGGGGGCTGGGGCCAACGTCCTGACTTTC | CASRWRGAGANVLTF | TRBD2 | TRBJ2-6 | TRBV6-2/TRBV6-3 | .
TGTGCCAGCAGCGTAGGGGCGGGACTGTTGGAGACCCAGTACTTC | CASSVGAGLLETQYF | . | TRBJ2-5 | TRBV9 | .
TGTGCCAGCAGTAGGGGGACCGGGGAGCTGTTTTTT | CASSRGTGELFF | . | TRBJ2-2 | TRBV6-6 | few
TGTGCCAGCAGTTTGGACAGGGTGTTGCGCGAGCAGTACTTC | CASSLDRVLREQYF | TRBD1 | TRBJ2-7 | TRBV28 | .
TGTGCCTGGAGTGTACTAGCGGGAGGGTCCTACGAGCAGTACTTC | CAWSVLAGGSYEQYF | TRBD2 | TRBJ2-7 | TRBV30 | .
TGTGCCAGCAGCAGGACGGAGGAGAACACTGAAGCTTTCTTT | CASSRTEENTEAFF | . | TRBJ1-1 | TRBV5-4 | .
TGTGCCAGCAGCGCTGGGACGGACAATTCACCCCTCCACTTT | CASSAGTDNSPLHF | . | TRBJ1-6 | TRBV7-2 | .
TGTGCCAGCAGCTCCTACACGGTGAATGAGCAGTTCTTC | CASSSYTVNEQFF | . | TRBJ2-1 | TRBV11-2 | .
TGTGCCAGCAGCGCTTGGAGCCTCACGGGCTACACCTTC | CASSAWSLTGYTF | . | TRBJ1-2 | TRBV9 | .
TGTGCCAGCAGCTTCGCCGATCTCAATGAGCAGTTCTTC | CASSFADLNEQFF | . | TRBJ2-1 | TRBV7-3 | .
TGTGCCAGCACCTTCCCCCGACAGGCGGGGAACACTGAAGCTTTCTTT | CASTFPRQAGNTEAFF | . | TRBJ1-1 | TRBV28 | .
TGCAGTGCGGACGGGGGGACTCGCACTGAAGCTTTCTTT | CSADGGTRTEAFF | . | TRBJ1-1 | TRBV20-1 | .
TGTGCCAGCAGTGCGATAGACAGGGAGGGTGGCTACACCTTC | CASSAIDREGGYTF | TRBD1 | TRBJ1-2 | TRBV25-1 | .
TGTGCCAGCAGCCAAGACAGGGGTGGCTACACCTTC | CASSQDRGGYTF | . | TRBJ1-2 | TRBV3-1 | .
TGTGCCACCAGCAGAGATCCTGGGGCCGGGGAGCTGTTTTTT | CATSRDPGAGELFF | . | TRBJ2-2 | TRBV15 | .
TGCAGCGTACTTTTCAGGGAAACCGGGGAGCTGTTTTTT | CSVLFRETGELFF | . | TRBJ2-2 | TRBV29-1 | .
TGTGCCAGCAGCGAGCAGGGGACGAGTTCCGATACGCAGTATTTT | CASSEQGTSSDTQYF | . | TRBJ2-3 | TRBV7-2 | .
TGTGCCAGCAGCCGTAAAACAGGTGAAGCTTTCTTT | CASSRKTGEAFF | . | TRBJ1-1 | TRBV5-6 | .
TGTGCCAGCAGCGTAGGGGTGGGGCGCGAGGCTGAAGCTTTCTTT | CASSVGVGREAEAFF | . | TRBJ1-1 | TRBV9 | .
TGCGCCAGCAGCCAAGGGGGGGGCTATAATTCACCCCTCCACTTT | CASSQGGGYNSPLHF | . | TRBJ1-6 | TRBV4-3 | .
TGTGCTAGTGGTTTATCAGGGGATCTCGGGGATGAGCAGTTCTTC | CASGLSGDLGDEQFF | . | TRBJ2-1 | TRBV12-5 | .
TGTGCCAGCAGTATTATCGGGACCCGTAGCTTTGAAGCTTTCTTT | CASSIIGTRSFEAFF | . | TRBJ1-1 | TRBV12-3/TRBV12-4 | .
TGTGCCACCAGTGACCCCACATCCTCTGGGGCCAACGTCCTGACTTTC | CATSDPTSSGANVLTF | . | TRBJ2-6 | TRBV24-1 | .
TGTGCCAGCAGCTTATTTAGCAGGATGAACACTGAAGCTTTCTTT | CASSLFSRMNTEAFF | . | TRBJ1-1 | TRBV7-2 | .
TGTGCCAGCAGCCTAGGGAGTCCCGGGGCCAACGTCCTGACTTTC | CASSLGSPGANVLTF | . | TRBJ2-6 | TRBV3-1 | .
TGTGCCAGCAGCGCCCGGACTAGCGGGAGTGCCAAAAACATTCAGTACTTC | CASSARTSGSAKNIQYF | TRBD2 | TRBJ2-4 | TRBV3-1 | .
TGCAGTGCGGGACGGGACGGGAATCAGCCCCAGCATTTT | CSAGRDGNQPQHF | . | TRBJ1-5 | TRBV20-1 | once
TGCAGCGGGGTACTAGGGGACAGGGACTATGGCTACACCTTC | CSGVLGDRDYGYTF | TRBD1 | TRBJ1-2 | TRBV29-1 | .
TGTGCCAGCAGTCCTCGACAGGGGTTTTTAGAGACCCAGTACTTC | CASSPRQGFLETQYF | TRBD1 | TRBJ2-5 | TRBV12-3/TRBV12-4 | once
TGCAGCGTTGAAGAAGGGCGTATGGCGGGAGTAAAAGAGACCCAGTACTTC | CSVEEGRMAGVKETQYF | TRBD2 | TRBJ2-5 | TRBV29-1 | .
TGCGCCAGCAGCCACGAGGGACTAGCGGGGGGGCGCTACAATGAGCAGTTCTTC | CASSHEGLAGGRYNEQFF | TRBD2 | TRBJ2-1 | TRBV4-3 | .
TGTGCCAGCAGGGGACTTGGGGCCAACGTCCTGACTTTC | CASRGLGANVLTF | . | TRBJ2-6 | TRBV27 | .
TGTGCCTGGAAGGGGCTCGCAGATGGCTACACCTTC | CAWKGLADGYTF | . | TRBJ1-2 | TRBV30 | .
TGTGCCAGCAGCCCAGTCTCAGGGAACAATGAGCAGTTCTTC | CASSPVSGNNEQFF | . | TRBJ2-1 | TRBV4-2 | .